A selection of T cell receptor beta chains follows, all from one sample in a study of human T cells and chemical hapten exposure. TCRdb itself ran the RACE reads through MiXCR, one entry per CDR3 protein. Seen here are about 110,000 distinct CDR3 sequences, around 10% observed once, and the top ten hold around 1.7%. Sequences were derived from whole blood, sampled in connection with sensitization to the hapten diphenylcyclopropenone (DPC). These receptors were obtained from a woman in her forties or fifties with alopecia areata. Some clones in this sample may be carry-over from other donors' samples. CDR3s include the opening cysteine and the closing phenylalanine or tryptophan. The D gene is left open where the match is weak. Where a row states a size, it is once, few, many or the class of an expanded clone; other rows omit it.

V: TRBV7-2
size: -
J: TRBJ2-1
D: -
DNA: TGTGCCAGCAGCTTAGTGGGGACTCAGAGCTCCTACAATGAGCAGTTCTTC
CDR3: CASSLVGTQSSYNEQFF

V: TRBV27
size: few
J: TRBJ1-5
D: -
DNA: TGTGCCAGCAGTTCCGCAGGCTATAGCAATCAGCCCCAGCATTTT
CDR3: CASSSAGYSNQPQHF

V: TRBV18
size: many
J: TRBJ2-1
D: -
DNA: TGTGCCAGCTCACTCCAAGGTGTCTTGGGGTTATTATTGTTCTTC
CDR3: CASSLQGVLGLLLFF

V: TRBV5-1
size: once
J: TRBJ1-2
D: -
DNA: TGCGCCAGCAGCGCACCAGACCCGGCGGGCTATGGCTACACCTTC
CDR3: CASSAPDPAGYGYTF

V: TRBV5-1
size: -
J: TRBJ1-3
D: TRBD1
DNA: TGCGCCAGCAGCATCGGACAGGGTATGGCTGGAAACACCATATATTTT
CDR3: CASSIGQGMAGNTIYF

V: TRBV28
size: many
J: TRBJ2-1
D: -
DNA: TGTGCCAGCAGCCTCGACTCATTTGAGCAGTTCTTC
CDR3: CASSLDSFEQFF

V: TRBV5-6
size: -
J: TRBJ1-5
D: -
DNA: TGTGCCAGCAGCTTGGGGCTACAGGAAAGCAATCAGCCCCAGCATTTT
CDR3: CASSLGLQESNQPQHF

V: TRBV29-1
size: -
J: TRBJ2-3
D: TRBD2
DNA: TGCAGCGTTCGGCCGGGACTAGCGGGGACAGATACGCAGTATTTT
CDR3: CSVRPGLAGTDTQYF

V: TRBV12-5
size: -
J: TRBJ2-3
D: -
DNA: TGTGCTAGTGCCATTGGCCGGGGGCGCACAGATACGCAGTATTTT
CDR3: CASAIGRGRTDTQYF

V: TRBV12-3/TRBV12-4
size: few
J: TRBJ2-1
D: TRBD2
DNA: TGTGCCAGCAGTCCACGTGGGACTAGCGGCAATGAGCAGTTCTTC
CDR3: CASSPRGTSGNEQFF

V: TRBV27
size: few
J: TRBJ2-7
D: -
DNA: TGTGCCAGCAGTTTATCTCTAGGTTTTGATTACGAGCAGTACTTC
CDR3: CASSLSLGFDYEQYF

V: TRBV11-1
size: -
J: TRBJ2-7
D: TRBD1
DNA: TGTGCCAGCAGCCAAGGGGACAGGCGATCCTACGAGCAGTACTTC
CDR3: CASSQGDRRSYEQYF

V: TRBV20-1
size: -
J: TRBJ1-1
D: TRBD1
DNA: TGCAGTGCTCCCGACAGGGCCCTTATGAACACTGAAGCTTTCTTT
CDR3: CSAPDRALMNTEAFF

V: TRBV5-1
size: few
J: TRBJ1-3
D: -
DNA: TGCGCCAGCAGCTTGAAGTTTAACGGCGTCTCTGGAAACACCATATATTTT
CDR3: CASSLKFNGVSGNTIYF

V: TRBV6-1
size: -
J: TRBJ1-3
D: -
DNA: TGTGCCAGCAGTGAAGCGGCGGGAAACACCATATATTTT
CDR3: CASSEAAGNTIYF

V: TRBV4-3
size: few
J: TRBJ2-1
D: -
DNA: TGCGCCAGCAGCCAAGAGGTGGGCAATGAGCAGTTCTTC
CDR3: CASSQEVGNEQFF

V: TRBV3-1
size: few
J: TRBJ2-7
D: -
DNA: TGTGCCAGCACCCTTTTTTACGGGGGAGACGAGCAGTACTTC
CDR3: CASTLFYGGDEQYF

V: TRBV7-9
size: -
J: TRBJ1-3
D: -
DNA: TGTGCCAGCAGCTTACCAAAAGAGGACAGCGGAAACACCATATATTTT
CDR3: CASSLPKEDSGNTIYF

V: TRBV11-2
size: -
J: TRBJ2-1
D: -
DNA: TGTGCCAGCAGCTTAGTGCCGGTAATTTCCAATGAGCAGTTCTTC
CDR3: CASSLVPVISNEQFF

V: TRBV7-2
size: few
J: TRBJ2-7
D: -
DNA: TGTGCCAGCAGCTTATGGGCCAGCGGTTCGGGCGAGCAGTACTTC
CDR3: CASSLWASGSGEQYF

V: TRBV4-2
size: -
J: TRBJ2-5
D: -
DNA: TGTGCCAGCAGCGAGGACAGAGGGGAGACCCAGTACTTC
CDR3: CASSEDRGETQYF

V: TRBV27
size: few
J: TRBJ1-4
D: -
DNA: TGTGCCAGCAGCTATCTGGGGACGGGGAATGAAAAACTGTTTTTT
CDR3: CASSYLGTGNEKLFF

V: TRBV6-5
size: -
J: TRBJ2-7
D: TRBD1
DNA: TGTGCCACCCGGGACAGGGGTCCCTACGAGCAGTACTTC
CDR3: CATRDRGPYEQYF

V: TRBV11-2
size: few
J: TRBJ2-1
D: -
DNA: TGTGCCAGCAGCTATCCAGGGAGCGTTCGGGATGAGCAGTTCTTC
CDR3: CASSYPGSVRDEQFF

V: TRBV7-2
size: many
J: TRBJ1-1
D: -
DNA: TGTGCCAGCAGCCCAGACAGATCCGCCCCCACTGAAGCTTTCTTT
CDR3: CASSPDRSAPTEAFF

V: TRBV20-1
size: few
J: TRBJ2-7
D: -
DNA: TGCAGTGCTAGCTCCCGGTCGGGCTACGAGCAGTACTTC
CDR3: CSASSRSGYEQYF

V: TRBV28
size: many
J: TRBJ2-7
D: TRBD2
DNA: TGTGCCAGCACCGACGGGCGGGGGGTAGGCGAGCAGTACTTC
CDR3: CASTDGRGVGEQYF

V: TRBV6-2/TRBV6-3
size: few
J: TRBJ2-6
D: -
DNA: TGTGCCAGCAGTATGGGGAGCGCTGGGGCCAACGTCCTGACTTTC
CDR3: CASSMGSAGANVLTF

V: TRBV19
size: -
J: TRBJ2-3
D: -
DNA: TGTGCCAGTACCATTCAGGTGGGGCTTACAGATACGCAGTATTTT
CDR3: CASTIQVGLTDTQYF

V: TRBV18
size: few
J: TRBJ2-7
D: TRBD1
DNA: TGTGCCAGCTCACCACCGAGACAGGGGCCAACCTACGAGCAGTACTTC
CDR3: CASSPPRQGPTYEQYF

V: TRBV4-3
size: few
J: TRBJ2-7
D: TRBD2
DNA: TGCGCCAGCAGCCAAAGGGAGGGGACGCGCTCCTACGAGCAGTACTTC
CDR3: CASSQREGTRSYEQYF

V: TRBV5-1
size: few
J: TRBJ2-1
D: TRBD2
DNA: TGCGCCAGCAGCCAGGCTAGCGGGACTTACAATGAGCAGTTCTTC
CDR3: CASSQASGTYNEQFF

V: TRBV7-2
size: few
J: TRBJ1-1
D: -
DNA: TGTGCCAGCAGCTTAATCCGGGGCGAAGCTTTCTTT
CDR3: CASSLIRGEAFF

V: TRBV6-5
size: -
J: TRBJ1-1
D: TRBD1
DNA: TGTGCCAGCTCGACCGGGACAGGGATGAACACTGAAGCTTTCTTT
CDR3: CASSTGTGMNTEAFF

V: TRBV27
size: few
J: TRBJ2-7
D: TRBD2
DNA: TGTGCCAGCAGCCTCTCTAGCGGGGGGCCCTACGAGCAGTACTTC
CDR3: CASSLSSGGPYEQYF